This TCR beta chain is drawn from a study of T cells after yellow fever vaccination. Overall study findings and caveats: Clones that expanded after primary vaccination mostly reappeared after the booster (roughly 95% CD4, about 89% CD8).

Looked up from germline, CDR1 is SGHAT and CDR2 is FQNNGV. V trimming: 2 bases; J trimming: 0 bases; junction bases outside the gene matches: 11. The CDR3 sequence is 19 residues long. As TCR cDNA was made by 5'RACE template switching, a universal primer site and UMIs were added. In TCRdb, the 5' RACE reads were re-called with MiXCR into one record per CDR3 protein. The repertoire consists of approximately 300,000 distinct CDR3 sequences, with approximately 11% occurring once and the leading ten covering around 3.2%. This clonotype was detected many times. What it recognizes is unknown. Source: CD4+ T cells sorted from PBMCs, taken 45 days after the yellow fever booster vaccination. The chain carries TRBV11-2 and TRBJ2-3, with 10 bases that match TRBD2. This TCR was sampled from a man aged 18 to 30 who received the YFV17D yellow fever vaccine. The CDR3 sequence: CASSLLRLAGAFSTDTQYF. CDR3 sequence (DNA): TGTGCCAGCAGCTTACTCCGTCTAGCGGGGGCCTTTAGCACAGATACGCAGTATTTT.